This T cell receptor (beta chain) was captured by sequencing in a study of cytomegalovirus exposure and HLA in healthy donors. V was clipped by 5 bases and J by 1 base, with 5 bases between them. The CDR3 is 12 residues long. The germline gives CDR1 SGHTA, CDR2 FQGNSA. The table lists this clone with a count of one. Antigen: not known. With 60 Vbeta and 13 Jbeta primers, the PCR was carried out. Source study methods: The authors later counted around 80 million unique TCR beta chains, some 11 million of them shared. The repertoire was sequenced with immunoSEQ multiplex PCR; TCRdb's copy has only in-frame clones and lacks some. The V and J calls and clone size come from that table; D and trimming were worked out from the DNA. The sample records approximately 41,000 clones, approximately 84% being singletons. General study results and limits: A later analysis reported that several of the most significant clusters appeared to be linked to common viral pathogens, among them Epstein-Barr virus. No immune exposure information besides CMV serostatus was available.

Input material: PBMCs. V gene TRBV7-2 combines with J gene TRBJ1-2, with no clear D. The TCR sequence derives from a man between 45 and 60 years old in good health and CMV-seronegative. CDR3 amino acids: CASSPRNYGYTF. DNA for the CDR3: TGTGCCAGCAGCCCTCGTAACTATGGCTACACCTTC.